This T cell receptor (beta chain) appears in the sequencing data of a study of CD8 T cells in Susac syndrome. 0.5 to 1 ug RNA was reverse transcribed with random hexamers. TCRdb called the immunoSEQ multiplex PCR reads again in MiXCR, with one record for every CDR3 protein. The data contain more than 85,000 distinct CDR3 sequences, around 95% of them singletons. A single count supports this clonotype. The germline CDR1 and CDR2 sequences are MNHEY and SVGEGT. The CDR3 loop spans 15 amino acids. The V gene end was trimmed by 6 bases and the J gene end by 6 bases; junction bases not matched to a gene: 11. Healthy donors served as the controls. They were matched for age and sex.

The sample consisted of CD4+ T cells from PBMCs. The TCR sequence derives from a human donor in good health. The rearrangement joins TRBV6-2 or TRBV6-3 to TRBJ2-5, with TRBD1 identical over 9 bases. The CDR3 protein is CASRPTGQGKKTQYF. CDR3 DNA: TGTGCCAGCAGGCCGACGGGACAGGGAAAAAAGACCCAGTACTTC.